Sequencing of this T cell receptor beta chain was carried out in a study of CD8 T cells in Susac syndrome. Study-wide results and limits: The study recognized that the number of individuals in its TCR sequencing and HLA analysis was relatively small.

This CDR3 comprises 15 residues. Trimming took 5 bases from V and 7 from J; bases not matched to a gene: 11. Healthy donors constituted the controls, which were matched for age and sex. A word on this clonotype: Its antigen is undetermined.

RNA in amounts of roughly 0.5 to 1 ug was reverse transcribed with random hexamers. Amplification of the TCR beta CDR3 was carried out by immunoSEQ multiplex PCR, which spanned a total of 54 Vbeta and 13 Jbeta segments. TCRdb reprocessed the immunoSEQ multiplex PCR reads with MiXCR, giving one entry per CDR3 protein. The sample comprises 130,000 to 150,000 distinct CDR3 sequences, 94% of which are singletons, and over 0.25% rests with the top ten. This clonotype originated in a human donor in good health. The specimen was CD8+ T cells from PBMCs. The chain has TRBV12-3 or TRBV12-4 and TRBJ2-1; TRBD2 matches 7 bases. The CDR3 DNA reads as TGTGCCAGCAGTCCTAGCGGTATGGCGAGGAATGAGCAGTTCTTC. It codes for CASSPSGMARNEQFF.